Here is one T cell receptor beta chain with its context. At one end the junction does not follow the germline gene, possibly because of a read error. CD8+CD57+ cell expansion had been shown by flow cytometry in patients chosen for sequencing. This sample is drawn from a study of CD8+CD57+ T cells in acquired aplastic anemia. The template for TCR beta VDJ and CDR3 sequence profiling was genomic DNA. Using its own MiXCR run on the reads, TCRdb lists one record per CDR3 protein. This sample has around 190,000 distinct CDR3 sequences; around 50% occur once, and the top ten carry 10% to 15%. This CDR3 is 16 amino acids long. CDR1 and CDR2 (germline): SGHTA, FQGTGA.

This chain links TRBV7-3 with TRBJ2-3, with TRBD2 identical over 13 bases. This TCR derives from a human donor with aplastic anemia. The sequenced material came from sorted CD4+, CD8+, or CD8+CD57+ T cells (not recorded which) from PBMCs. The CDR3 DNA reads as TGTGCCAGCAGCCCGAGGACTAGCGGGGGAACAGATACGCGGTATTTT. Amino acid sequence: CASSPRTSGGTDTRYF. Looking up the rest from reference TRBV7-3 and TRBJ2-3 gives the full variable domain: GAGVSQTPSNKVTEKGKYVELRCDPISGHTALYWYRQSLGQGPEFLIYFQGTGAADDSGLPNDRFFAVRPEGSVSTLKIQRTERGDSAVYLCASSPRTSGGTDTRYFGPGTRLTVL.